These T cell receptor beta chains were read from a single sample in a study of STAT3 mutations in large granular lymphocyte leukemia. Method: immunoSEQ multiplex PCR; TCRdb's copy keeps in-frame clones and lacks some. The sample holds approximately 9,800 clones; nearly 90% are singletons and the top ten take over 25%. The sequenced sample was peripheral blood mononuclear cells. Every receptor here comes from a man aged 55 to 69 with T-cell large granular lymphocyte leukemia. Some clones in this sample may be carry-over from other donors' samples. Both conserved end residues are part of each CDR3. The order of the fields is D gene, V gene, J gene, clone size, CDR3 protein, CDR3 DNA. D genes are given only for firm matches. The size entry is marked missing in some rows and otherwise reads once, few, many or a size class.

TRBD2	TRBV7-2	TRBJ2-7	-	CASSLELAGAGEQYF	TGTGCCAGCAGCTTAGAACTAGCGGGCGCGGGCGAGCAGTACTTC
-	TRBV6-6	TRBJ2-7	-	CASSYSNPSFSYEQYF	TGTGCCAGCAGTTACTCGAATCCTAGCTTCTCCTACGAGCAGTACTTC
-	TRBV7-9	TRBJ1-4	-	CASSLLQGSEKLFF	TGTGCCAGCAGCTTACTACAGGGAAGTGAAAAACTGTTTTTT
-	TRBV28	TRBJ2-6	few	CASVRSPAGANVLTF	TGTGCCAGCGTTAGATCACCTGCTGGGGCCAACGTCCTGACTTTC
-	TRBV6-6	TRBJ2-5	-	CASSTPGLRGETQYF	TGTGCCAGCAGCACACCGGGACTCCGGGGGGAGACCCAGTACTTC
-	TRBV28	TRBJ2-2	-	CASRFRGNTGELFF	TGTGCCAGCAGGTTCCGGGGAAACACCGGGGAGCTGTTTTTT
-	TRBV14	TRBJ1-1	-	CASSQAVNTEAFF	TGTGCCAGCAGCCAGGCAGTCAACACTGAAGCTTTCTTT
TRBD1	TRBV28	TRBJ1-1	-	CASILRDRGLWGMNTEAFF	TGTGCCAGCATCCTCCGGGACAGGGGGCTTTGGGGGATGAACACTGAAGCTTTCTTT
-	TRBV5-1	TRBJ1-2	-	CASSSWYPLGPNLNYGYTF	TGCGCCAGCAGCTCGTGGTATCCATTGGGCCCTAATCTTAACTATGGCTACACCTTC
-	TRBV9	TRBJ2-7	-	CASSVLGSSYEQYF	TGTGCCAGCAGCGTACTAGGAAGCTCCTACGAGCAGTACTTC
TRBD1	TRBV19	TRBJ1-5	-	CASSSTINRGSSNQPQHF	TGTGCCAGTAGTTCGACGATTAACAGGGGGTCTAGCAATCAGCCCCAGCATTTT
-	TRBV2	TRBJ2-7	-	CASSERGRPTYEQYF	TGTGCCAGCAGTGAAAGGGGCAGGCCCACCTACGAGCAGTACTTC
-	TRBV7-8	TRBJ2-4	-	CASSLETVGIQYF	TGTGCCAGCAGCTTAGAGACGGTTGGGATTCAGTACTTC
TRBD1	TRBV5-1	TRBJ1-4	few	CASSLRGTVNEKLFF	TGCGCCAGCAGCTTGCGGGGGACAGTTAATGAAAAACTGTTTTTT
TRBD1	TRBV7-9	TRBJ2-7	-	CASSLVPGQGSYEQYF	TGTGCCAGCAGCTTAGTGCCCGGACAGGGTTCCTACGAGCAGTACTTC
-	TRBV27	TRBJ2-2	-	CASSSPPTVFGTGELFF	TGTGCCAGCAGTTCCCCCCCGACGGTGTTCGGCACCGGGGAGCTGTTTTTT
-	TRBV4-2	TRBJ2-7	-	CASTQSLATYEQYF	TGTGCCAGCACCCAAAGCCTGGCTACCTACGAGCAGTACTTC
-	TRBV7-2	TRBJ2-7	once	CASSLTPEVEQYF	TGTGCCAGCAGCCTAACCCCTGAGGTCGAGCAGTACTTC
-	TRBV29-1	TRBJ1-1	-	CSGRLGGLNTEAFF	TGCAGCGGCCGCCTTGGAGGGCTGAACACTGAAGCTTTCTTT
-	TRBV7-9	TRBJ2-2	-	CASLSYKGRVKNTGELFF	TGTGCCAGCCTATCATACAAGGGGCGCGTGAAGAACACCGGGGAGCTGTTTTTT
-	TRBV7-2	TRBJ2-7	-	CASSLGSRPYEQYF	TGTGCCAGCAGCTTAGGTTCACGGCCCTACGAGCAGTACTTC
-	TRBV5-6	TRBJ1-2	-	CASSSPGTPNYGYTF	TGTGCCAGCAGCTCACCGGGAACTCCTAACTATGGCTACACCTTC
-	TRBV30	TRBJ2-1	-	CAWRRYNEQFF	TGTGCCTGGAGAAGGTACAATGAGCAGTTCTTC
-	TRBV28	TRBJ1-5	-	CASSTTSGGAHQPQHF	TGTGCCAGCAGTACCACGTCGGGGGGGGCGCATCAGCCCCAGCATTTT
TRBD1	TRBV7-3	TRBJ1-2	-	CASSAGQGGGYTF	TGTGCCAGCAGCGCGGGACAGGGGGGTGGCTACACCTTC
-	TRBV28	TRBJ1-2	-	CASRTLGGNYGYTF	TGTGCCAGCAGGACCCTCGGAGGTAACTATGGCTACACCTTC
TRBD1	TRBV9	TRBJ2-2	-	CASSSRQGADTGELFF	TGTGCCAGCAGCTCCCGACAGGGGGCCGACACCGGGGAGCTGTTTTTT
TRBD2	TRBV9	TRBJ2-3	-	CASSAISAAGSTDTQYF	TGTGCCAGCAGCGCCATCAGTGCAGCGGGGAGCACAGATACGCAGTATTTT
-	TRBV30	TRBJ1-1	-	CAWSGRENTEAFF	TGTGCCTGGAGTGGGAGGGAGAACACTGAAGCTTTCTTT
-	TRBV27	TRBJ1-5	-	CASSSWGADQPQHF	TGTGCCAGCAGCTCGTGGGGAGCAGATCAGCCCCAGCATTTT
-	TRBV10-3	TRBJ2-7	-	CAISDDQGREQYF	TGTGCCATCAGTGATGATCAGGGGCGCGAGCAGTACTTC
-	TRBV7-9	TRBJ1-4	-	CASSLVDEKLFF	TGTGCCAGCAGCTTAGTTGATGAAAAACTGTTTTTT
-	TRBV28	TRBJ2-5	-	CASSREWGTQYF	TGTGCCAGCAGCAGAGAGTGGGGGACCCAGTACTTC
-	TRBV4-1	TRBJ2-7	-	CASGPIYEQYF	TGCGCCAGCGGCCCAATATACGAGCAGTACTTC
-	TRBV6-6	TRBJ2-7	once	CASSEGVSGEQYF	TGTGCCAGCAGTGAGGGGGTCAGCGGGGAGCAGTACTTC
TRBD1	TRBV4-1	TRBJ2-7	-	CASSQRQGSYEQYF	TGCGCCAGCAGCCAGAGACAGGGCTCCTACGAGCAGTACTTC
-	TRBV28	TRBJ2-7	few	CASSLWASSYEQYF	TGTGCCAGCAGTTTGTGGGCGAGCTCCTACGAGCAGTACTTC
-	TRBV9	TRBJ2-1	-	CASSQTSEQFF	TGTGCCAGCAGCCAGACATCTGAGCAGTTCTTC
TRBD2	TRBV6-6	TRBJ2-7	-	CASTGTSLGSEQYF	TGTGCCAGCACTGGGACTAGTCTCGGGTCCGAGCAGTACTTC
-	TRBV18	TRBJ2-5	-	CASSPVEGETQYF	TGTGCCAGCTCACCTGTCGAGGGGGAGACCCAGTACTTC
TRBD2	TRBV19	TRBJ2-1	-	CASSTTGTSGRGQFF	TGTGCCAGTAGTACAACCGGGACTAGCGGGAGGGGGCAGTTCTTC
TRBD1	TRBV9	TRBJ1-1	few	CASSPLGQGDSSDTEAFF	TGTGCCAGCAGCCCACTGGGGCAGGGGGACAGCTCGGACACTGAAGCTTTCTTT
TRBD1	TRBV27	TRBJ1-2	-	CASSFRDRGFGNYGYTF	TGTGCCAGCAGTTTCCGGGACAGGGGATTCGGCAACTATGGCTACACCTTC
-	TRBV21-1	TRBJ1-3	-	CASSLARRESSGNTIYF	TGTGCCAGCAGCCTTGCGCGGAGGGAAAGCTCTGGAAACACCATATATTTT
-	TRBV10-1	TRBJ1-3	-	CASSDKRNTIYF	TGCGCCAGCAGTGATAAGCGGAACACCATATATTTT
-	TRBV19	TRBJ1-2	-	CASSISGPGGYTF	TGTGCCAGTAGTATTTCGGGGCCCGGCGGCTACACCTTC